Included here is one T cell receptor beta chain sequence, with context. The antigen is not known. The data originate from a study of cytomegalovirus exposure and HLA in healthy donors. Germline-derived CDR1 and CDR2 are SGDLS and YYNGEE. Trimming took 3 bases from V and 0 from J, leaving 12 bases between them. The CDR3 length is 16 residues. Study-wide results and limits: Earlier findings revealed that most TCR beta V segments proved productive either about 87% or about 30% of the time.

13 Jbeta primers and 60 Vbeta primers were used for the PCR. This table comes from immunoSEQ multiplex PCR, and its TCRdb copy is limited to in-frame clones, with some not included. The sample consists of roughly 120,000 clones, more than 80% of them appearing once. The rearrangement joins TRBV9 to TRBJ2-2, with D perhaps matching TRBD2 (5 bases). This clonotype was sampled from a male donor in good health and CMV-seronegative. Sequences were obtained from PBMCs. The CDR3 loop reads CASSGRGRSNTGELFF. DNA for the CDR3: TGTGCCAGCAGCGGTAGAGGGCGCTCGAACACCGGGGAGCTGTTTTTT.